Listed below are T cell receptor beta chains from one sample, sequenced in a study of T cell repertoires in ileal Crohn's disease. Measured with immunoSEQ multiplex PCR; TCRdb has only the in-frame clones, and not every one. This sample carries about 18,000 clones, 76% of them seen once, and the ten largest clones take 3.5% to 5%. Source material: ileal tissue. These receptors were collected from an adult with Crohn's disease. Each CDR3 is given with its conserved first and last residue. The D gene is left open where the match is weak. Some rows have no size entry. The others give once, few or many, or a class for an expanded clone.

- TRBD1 TRBJ1-1 TRBV6-1 CASSAGDSKVEAFF TGTGCCAGCAGTGCCGGGGACAGCAAGGTTGAAGCTTTCTTT
- - TRBJ2-1 TRBV6-6 CASSPGKIASNEQFF TGTGCCAGCAGTCCCGGGAAGATAGCGAGCAATGAGCAGTTCTTC
- - TRBJ1-3 TRBV5-6 CASTRPNSGNTIYF TGTGCCAGCACCCGGCCTAACTCTGGAAACACCATATATTTT
- TRBD1 TRBJ1-1 TRBV2 CASQTRTGNTEAFF TGTGCCAGCCAAACCCGGACAGGGAACACTGAAGCTTTCTTT
- TRBD2 TRBJ2-3 TRBV5-6 CASSFSGGAKDTQYF TGTGCCAGCAGCTTTAGCGGGGGGGCAAAAGATACGCAGTATTTT
once TRBD2 TRBJ2-1 TRBV6-6 CASRLSSGPLNEQFF TGTGCCAGCCGTCTTTCTAGCGGGCCCTTGAATGAGCAGTTCTTC
- - TRBJ2-6 TRBV5-1 CASSLTLGPYSGANVLTF TGCGCCAGCAGCTTGACCCTCGGGCCCTACTCTGGGGCCAACGTCCTGACTTTC
- - TRBJ2-6 TRBV6-1 CASSGRSSGANVLTF TGTGCCAGCAGCGGAAGGAGCTCTGGGGCCAACGTCCTGACTTTC
- - TRBJ1-3 TRBV28 CASSPRRQAGNTIYF TGTGCCAGCAGCCCTAGACGACAGGCCGGAAACACCATATATTTT
- TRBD1 TRBJ2-7 TRBV27 CASSTDRGYEQYF TGTGCCAGCAGTACAGACAGGGGCTACGAGCAGTACTTC
- - TRBJ1-5 TRBV13 CASSLGRGDQPQHF TGTGCCAGCAGCTTAGGCCGGGGAGATCAGCCCCAGCATTTT
- TRBD1 TRBJ1-4 TRBV19 CARRTGLNEKLFF TGTGCCAGGAGGACAGGGCTTAATGAAAAACTGTTTTTT
- - TRBJ2-5 TRBV6-1 CASSVTTLQETQYF TGTGCCAGCAGCGTCACCACCCTCCAAGAGACCCAGTACTTC
large - TRBJ1-1 TRBV27 CASSLGGDGTEAFF TGTGCCAGCAGTTTAGGAGGGGATGGCACTGAAGCTTTCTTT
once - TRBJ2-7 TRBV11-1 CASTLGGGLNEQYF TGTGCCAGCACCCTAGGAGGCGGATTGAACGAGCAGTACTTC
- - TRBJ2-3 TRBV7-2 CASSPTSTDTQYF TGTGCCAGCAGCCCGACTTCTACAGATACGCAGTATTTT
- TRBD1 TRBJ2-1 TRBV13 CASRAQGAKDNEQFF TGTGCCAGCAGAGCTCAGGGGGCGAAGGACAATGAGCAGTTCTTC
- TRBD1 TRBJ2-7 TRBV5-1 CASSPGQDSYEQYF TGCGCCAGCAGCCCCGGACAGGACTCCTACGAGCAGTACTTC
- TRBD1 TRBJ2-5 TRBV27 CASSNLQGAETQYF TGTGCCAGCAGTAACCTCCAGGGGGCAGAGACCCAGTACTTC
- TRBD1 TRBJ2-7 TRBV6-5 CASSTTGPYEQYF TGTGCCAGCAGTACGACAGGGCCCTACGAGCAGTACTTC
medium-sized - TRBJ2-3 TRBV7-9 CASQGQGTDTQYF TGTGCCAGCCAGGGTCAGGGGACAGATACGCAGTATTTT
- TRBD1 TRBJ2-3 TRBV4-1 CASSPGDRDTDTQYF TGCGCCAGCAGCCCTGGAGACAGGGACACAGATACGCAGTATTTT
- - TRBJ2-4 TRBV11-2 CASSLGSLAKNIQYF TGTGCCAGCAGCTTAGGGTCTCTAGCCAAAAACATTCAGTACTTC
medium-sized TRBD1 TRBJ2-2 TRBV6-5 CASTDRALTGELFF TGTGCCAGCACCGACAGGGCATTAACCGGGGAGCTGTTTTTT
- - TRBJ2-2 TRBV7-6 CASSLVQGGGAGELFF TGTGCCAGCAGCTTAGTCCAGGGGGGAGGCGCCGGGGAGCTGTTTTTT
once - TRBJ1-1 TRBV5-5 CASSPSSGSGTEAFF TGTGCCAGCAGCCCATCCTCAGGATCGGGGACTGAAGCTTTCTTT
- - TRBJ2-1 TRBV7-3 CASSTQGGSLFF TGTGCCAGCAGTACTCAGGGGGGCTCCCTATTCTTC
medium-sized TRBD2 TRBJ2-2 TRBV25-1 CASSETERELGELFF TGTGCCAGCAGCGAAACGGAGCGGGAATTGGGGGAGCTGTTTTTT